Listed below are T cell receptor beta chains from one sample, sequenced in a study of T cell responses to AZD1222 COVID-19 vaccine. Profiling relied on immunoSEQ multiplex PCR, and the TCRdb table lists in-frame clones only, not all of them. The sample comprises about 140,000 clones, roughly 90% of which are singletons, and roughly 5.1% rests with the top ten. The starting material was peripheral blood, obtained on day 0 of AZD1222 vaccination. All receptors come from an adult in good health. Each CDR3 is given with its conserved first and last residue. The D gene is left open where the match is weak. A row's size may be missing; if present it is once, few, many or a size class.

len: 14; d_gene: -; abundance: -; v_gene: TRBV24-1; j_gene: TRBJ1-2; CDR3nt: TGTGCCACCAGTGATTCGGGACCGTACTATGGCTACACCTTC; CDR3aa: CATSDSGPYYGYTF
len: 14; d_gene: -; abundance: -; v_gene: TRBV7-2; j_gene: TRBJ1-3; CDR3nt: TGTGCCAGCAGACCGGACAGCTCTGGAAACACCATATATTTT; CDR3aa: CASRPDSSGNTIYF
len: 12; d_gene: TRBD1; abundance: once; v_gene: TRBV9; j_gene: TRBJ2-1; CDR3nt: TGTGCCAGCACCCGGGACAGCAATGAGCAGTTCTTC; CDR3aa: CASTRDSNEQFF
len: 15; d_gene: TRBD1; abundance: -; v_gene: TRBV5-8; j_gene: TRBJ2-5; CDR3nt: TGTGCCAGCAGTCAGACAGGGGGCTTGGGGGAGACCCAGTACTTC; CDR3aa: CASSQTGGLGETQYF
len: 15; d_gene: TRBD2; abundance: -; v_gene: TRBV14; j_gene: TRBJ2-2; CDR3nt: TGTGCCAGCAGCCAGCAACTAGCGGCCACCGGGGAGCTGTTTTTT; CDR3aa: CASSQQLAATGELFF
len: 12; d_gene: -; abundance: -; v_gene: TRBV11-2; j_gene: TRBJ2-1; CDR3nt: TGTGCCAGCAGCTTCTCGAGGGATGAGCAGTTCTTC; CDR3aa: CASSFSRDEQFF
len: 15; d_gene: TRBD1; abundance: -; v_gene: TRBV3-1/TRBV3-2; j_gene: TRBJ1-2; CDR3nt: TGTGCCAGCAGGGCCTCGGGACAGACTATCTATGGCTACACCTTC; CDR3aa: CASRASGQTIYGYTF
len: 15; d_gene: -; abundance: few; v_gene: TRBV3-1/TRBV3-2; j_gene: TRBJ2-1; CDR3nt: TGTGCCAGCAGCCAGGGGGGAGCCCTTGGGTATGAGCAGTTCTTC; CDR3aa: CASSQGGALGYEQFF
len: 13; d_gene: -; abundance: -; v_gene: TRBV28; j_gene: TRBJ1-3; CDR3nt: TGTGCCAGCATCCAGGGATCTGGAAACACCATATATTTT; CDR3aa: CASIQGSGNTIYF
len: 15; d_gene: -; abundance: -; v_gene: TRBV3-1/TRBV3-2; j_gene: TRBJ2-1; CDR3nt: TGTGCCAGCAGCCAAATAACAGGGCAGAACAATGAGCAGTTCTTC; CDR3aa: CASSQITGQNNEQFF
len: 15; d_gene: -; abundance: -; v_gene: TRBV6-1; j_gene: TRBJ1-3; CDR3nt: TGTGCCAGCAGTGAAGGCTTTTACTCTGGAAACACCATATATTTT; CDR3aa: CASSEGFYSGNTIYF
len: 14; d_gene: TRBD2; abundance: few; v_gene: TRBV24-1; j_gene: TRBJ2-1; CDR3nt: TGTGCCACCAGCTGGACTAGCGACTACAATGAGCAGTTCTTC; CDR3aa: CATSWTSDYNEQFF
len: 12; d_gene: -; abundance: -; v_gene: TRBV5-1; j_gene: TRBJ2-3; CDR3nt: TGCGCCAGCAGCCCTGATACCGATACGCAGTATTTT; CDR3aa: CASSPDTDTQYF
len: 13; d_gene: -; abundance: once; v_gene: TRBV28; j_gene: TRBJ1-2; CDR3nt: TGTGCCAGCGGGGGCGCAGGCTACAATGGCTACACCTTC; CDR3aa: CASGGAGYNGYTF
len: 13; d_gene: -; abundance: -; v_gene: TRBV6-1; j_gene: TRBJ2-2; CDR3nt: TGTGCCAGCAGTGAACTCTTTGCCGGGGAGCTGTTTTTT; CDR3aa: CASSELFAGELFF
len: 15; d_gene: -; abundance: -; v_gene: TRBV3-1/TRBV3-2; j_gene: TRBJ1-6; CDR3nt: TGTGCCAGCAGCCAAGGGGGGCAGGGTAATTCACCCCTCCACTTT; CDR3aa: CASSQGGQGNSPLHF
len: 16; d_gene: TRBD1; abundance: -; v_gene: TRBV5-6; j_gene: TRBJ1-4; CDR3nt: TGTGCCAGCAGCCGAACAGGGGACTCGGGTAATGAAAAACTGTTTTTT; CDR3aa: CASSRTGDSGNEKLFF
len: 15; d_gene: -; abundance: -; v_gene: TRBV7-2; j_gene: TRBJ2-7; CDR3nt: TGTGCCAGCAGCCCTACACCAGGCAGGGTCTACGAGCAGTACTTC; CDR3aa: CASSPTPGRVYEQYF
len: 15; d_gene: -; abundance: -; v_gene: TRBV5-1; j_gene: TRBJ1-6; CDR3nt: TGCGCCAGCAGCTTGGGGGGAAATTATAATTCACCCCTCCACTTT; CDR3aa: CASSLGGNYNSPLHF
len: 14; d_gene: -; abundance: -; v_gene: TRBV15; j_gene: TRBJ1-1; CDR3nt: TGTGCCACCAGCAGAGACCCCCAGGGCACTGAAGCTTTCTTT; CDR3aa: CATSRDPQGTEAFF
len: 15; d_gene: -; abundance: -; v_gene: TRBV18; j_gene: TRBJ1-1; CDR3nt: TGTGCCAGCTCAACGGCCACGGGTGCCCTCACTGAAGCTTTCTTT; CDR3aa: CASSTATGALTEAFF
len: 19; d_gene: TRBD1; abundance: -; v_gene: TRBV19; j_gene: TRBJ1-1; CDR3nt: TGTGCCAGTAGCCACATCCGAGATGGTTCGAGACAGGGGGTGACTGAAGCTTTCTTT; CDR3aa: CASSHIRDGSRQGVTEAFF
len: 14; d_gene: -; abundance: -; v_gene: TRBV19; j_gene: TRBJ2-3; CDR3nt: TGTGCCACCAGTCGGGACTCAAGCACAGATACGCAGTATTTT; CDR3aa: CATSRDSSTDTQYF
len: 12; d_gene: -; abundance: -; v_gene: TRBV3-1/TRBV3-2; j_gene: TRBJ1-1; CDR3nt: TGTGCCAGCAGCCAATCCGGGCTCATCGCTTTCTTT; CDR3aa: CASSQSGLIAFF
len: 13; d_gene: -; abundance: -; v_gene: TRBV6-6; j_gene: TRBJ2-7; CDR3nt: TGTGCCAGCAGTTACTTGGGAGTTAGCGAGCAGTACTTC; CDR3aa: CASSYLGVSEQYF
len: 16; d_gene: -; abundance: -; v_gene: TRBV27; j_gene: TRBJ1-4; CDR3nt: TGTGCCAGCAGTTTGGGGCACGGGGACGTTTCTGAAAAACTGTTTTTT; CDR3aa: CASSLGHGDVSEKLFF
len: 18; d_gene: TRBD1; abundance: -; v_gene: TRBV6-2/TRBV6-3; j_gene: TRBJ1-5; CDR3nt: TGTGCCAGCAGTACGAACACCTACAGGGGAAGGAGCAATCAGCCCCAGCATTTT; CDR3aa: CASSTNTYRGRSNQPQHF
len: 13; d_gene: -; abundance: -; v_gene: TRBV6-2/TRBV6-3; j_gene: TRBJ1-2; CDR3nt: TGTGCCAGCAGTTACAGAGGGGGCTATGGCTACACCTTC; CDR3aa: CASSYRGGYGYTF
len: 16; d_gene: -; abundance: -; v_gene: TRBV28; j_gene: TRBJ2-1; CDR3nt: TGTGCCAGCAGTGTTCCCGGGACCGGTCTTGTGAATGAGCAGTTCTTC; CDR3aa: CASSVPGTGLVNEQFF
len: 17; d_gene: TRBD2; abundance: once; v_gene: TRBV7-2; j_gene: TRBJ2-1; CDR3nt: TGTGCCAGCAGCTTACTCTCAACTAGCGGGAGTTACAATGAGCAGTTCTTC; CDR3aa: CASSLLSTSGSYNEQFF
len: 13; d_gene: -; abundance: -; v_gene: TRBV12-3/TRBV12-4; j_gene: TRBJ1-2; CDR3nt: TGTGCCAGCAGTCCTACAGGGAACTATGGCTACACCTTC; CDR3aa: CASSPTGNYGYTF
len: 16; d_gene: -; abundance: -; v_gene: TRBV29-1; j_gene: TRBJ1-1; CDR3nt: TGCAGCGTTGAAGACTCCCCGGGGGGGCGTAATACTGAAGCTTTCTTT; CDR3aa: CSVEDSPGGRNTEAFF
len: 14; d_gene: -; abundance: -; v_gene: TRBV5-6; j_gene: TRBJ1-5; CDR3nt: TGTGCCAGCAGCTTACAAACAGGCAATCAGCCCCAGCATTTT; CDR3aa: CASSLQTGNQPQHF
len: 17; d_gene: TRBD1; abundance: -; v_gene: TRBV13; j_gene: TRBJ2-3; CDR3nt: TGTGCCAGCAGAACTCCTAAGGACAGGGGGGCGTACGATACGCAGTATTTT; CDR3aa: CASRTPKDRGAYDTQYF
len: 17; d_gene: -; abundance: -; v_gene: TRBV12-2; j_gene: TRBJ2-7; CDR3nt: TGTGCAAGTCGCTTAGTTGGGGTGGGACAGGCCTCCTACGAGCAGTACTTC; CDR3aa: CASRLVGVGQASYEQYF
len: 17; d_gene: TRBD2; abundance: -; v_gene: TRBV27; j_gene: TRBJ2-1; CDR3nt: TGTGCCAGCAGTTTAGCCGCCGGGGGGGTCTCCTACAATGAGCAGTTCTTC; CDR3aa: CASSLAAGGVSYNEQFF
len: 16; d_gene: -; abundance: -; v_gene: TRBV13; j_gene: TRBJ1-2; CDR3nt: TGTGCCAGCAGTTTTATGACAGCTCAAGCTAACTATGGCTACACCTTC; CDR3aa: CASSFMTAQANYGYTF
len: 15; d_gene: -; abundance: -; v_gene: TRBV21-1; j_gene: TRBJ1-1; CDR3nt: TGTGCCAGCAGCAACCCGGTTATAATGAACACTGAAGCTTTCTTT; CDR3aa: CASSNPVIMNTEAFF
len: 18; d_gene: TRBD1; abundance: -; v_gene: TRBV28; j_gene: TRBJ2-1; CDR3nt: TGTGCCAGCAGTTCCCCCTGGGACAGGGTGGATCGCTACAATGAGCAGTTCTTC; CDR3aa: CASSSPWDRVDRYNEQFF
len: 15; d_gene: -; abundance: -; v_gene: TRBV4-1; j_gene: TRBJ1-5; CDR3nt: TGCGCCAGCAGCCAACCGGGCAGGGTCGATCAGCCCCAGCATTTT; CDR3aa: CASSQPGRVDQPQHF
len: 14; d_gene: -; abundance: -; v_gene: TRBV19; j_gene: TRBJ1-4; CDR3nt: TGTGCCAGTAGTCTACAGGGAACTAATGAAAAACTGTTTTTT; CDR3aa: CASSLQGTNEKLFF
len: 15; d_gene: TRBD2; abundance: -; v_gene: TRBV7-2; j_gene: TRBJ2-3; CDR3nt: TGTGCCAGCAGCGCTAGCGGGAGCGAGGGAGATACGCAGTATTTT; CDR3aa: CASSASGSEGDTQYF
len: 13; d_gene: -; abundance: once; v_gene: TRBV7-2; j_gene: TRBJ1-5; CDR3nt: TGTGCCAGCAGCTGGGACACTAATCAGCCCCAGCATTTT; CDR3aa: CASSWDTNQPQHF
len: 15; d_gene: -; abundance: -; v_gene: TRBV19; j_gene: TRBJ1-1; CDR3nt: TGTGCCAGTAGTATTATAGGGGCTATGAACACTGAAGCTTTCTTT; CDR3aa: CASSIIGAMNTEAFF
len: 13; d_gene: TRBD2; abundance: few; v_gene: TRBV12-3/TRBV12-4; j_gene: TRBJ2-3; CDR3nt: TGTGCCAGCAGTCTGACTAGCGCAGATACGCAGTATTTT; CDR3aa: CASSLTSADTQYF
len: 15; d_gene: TRBD1; abundance: -; v_gene: TRBV6-5; j_gene: TRBJ1-1; CDR3nt: TGTGCCAGCAGTTCCCAGGGGGCGGTGAACACTGAAGCTTTCTTT; CDR3aa: CASSSQGAVNTEAFF